This T cell receptor (beta chain) was identified during a study of blood T cell repertoires in COVID-19. Original processing methods: Using reference gene primer amplification, nucleated cell counts were estimated. Only in-frame clones appear in the TCRdb table, and some are missing; sequencing was by immunoSEQ multiplex PCR. The DNA was the basis for D and trimming; V, J and clone size are from that table. This table has some 450,000 clones, around 88% appearing once. The V end was cut by 9 bases, the J end by 10 bases, with 19 bases between. The germline CDR1 and CDR2 sequences are LNHDA and SQIVND (reference sequence). CDR3 length: 14 amino acids.

Specimen: peripheral blood. This clonotype was sampled from a woman in her forties or fifties with COVID-19, enrolled during active disease. V is TRBV19 and J is TRBJ1-6; D gene uncertain. CDR3 in amino acids: CASSNPTFLSPLHF. CDR3 nucleotides: TGTGCCAGCTCAAACCCTACCTTTTTATCACCCCTCCACTTT.